This T cell receptor (beta chain) was sequenced during a study of cytomegalovirus exposure and HLA in healthy donors (dated by TCRdb to 2016 to 2017). Some background on the complete study: An earlier analysis of several hundred of the donors reported under 300 Gb of sequence data and around 120 million unique TCR beta sequences obtained from some 200 million T cells. An early release covering roughly 600 HLA-typed donors comprised about 300 gigabases of sequencing data and tens of millions of unique TCR sequences. Of the roughly 420 genotyped donors, 81% were placed in the genetic ancestry cluster associated with self-reported Caucasian donors. The study aimed to test whether signatures of past pathogen exposure could be identified by cataloging public T cell receptors. Using immunosequencing, the study profiled T cell repertoires from 550 to 750 subjects and related those repertoires to cytomegalovirus serostatus. Besides the first cohort of some 670 subjects, a separate validation cohort made up of 120 different subjects was used. The study combined high-throughput TCR immunosequencing, statistical association of individual TCRs with disease status, and machine learning to predict cytomegalovirus infection status. In a later analysis, previously published TCR beta repertoires from hundreds of donors were re-analyzed and high-resolution HLA genotyping was added so that TCR occurrence patterns could be studied. Rather than using new phenotypic data, the later analysis identified candidate immune exposures from TCR beta sequences and from how often those sequences occurred across donors. An earlier analysis of some 600 of the donors applied high-throughput TCR beta sequencing to assess whether each TCR beta V gene segment acted as functional or pseudogenic. Donor age, sex, ethnicity and CMV serostatus were compiled alongside the repertoire data. A later genetic analysis used genome-wide SNP genotypes for about three fifths of the 666 donors, treating that subset as a discovery cohort. Every repertoire in the discovery cohort had been generated on one and the same sequencing platform. Both class I and class II loci were covered by HLA typing, at four-digit resolution. Typing coverage varied by locus: roughly 620-630 donors for A, B, C, DRB1 and DQB1; about 520 for DQA1; some 610 for DPA1; around 450 for DPB1. About five DR-DQ haplotypes were treated as single units for association and clustering because of strong linkage in the cohort. On average, over 200,000 unique TCR beta nucleotide sequences were sequenced per donor among 398 genotyped donors of the cohort, with roughly 18% of those sequences being non-productive. Study-wide findings and limitations: Linkage disequilibrium might explain the correlated functional status among segregating V segments, but an unknown experimental factor could not be excluded. The study listed 150 to 200 TCR beta chains as associated with cytomegalovirus. Several of the top co-occurrence clusters appeared to be linked to parvovirus B19, influenza, CMV and Epstein-Barr virus, according to a later analysis. While some public TCRs were present in many individuals, most TCR sequences turned up only very rarely across donors. Because counts were too low, approximately 18 rarely observed V segments, including chromosome 9 orphons, were excluded from the earlier analysis of 587 of the donors. This cohort had only TCR beta chains sequenced, and the lack of alpha or paired-chain data limited which features could be detected. In a later genetic analysis, fewer N-insertions in productive TCRs were reported among donors in an Asian-associated ancestry cluster than the roughly 640-donor mean. A later analysis associated 17,000 or so TCR beta sequences with specific HLA alleles at a false discovery rate of 0.05. Some IMGT-functional V segments, including TRBV6-2 and TRBV6-3, could not be distinguished by the 87-base-pair reads and were therefore excluded. A further reported finding was that TCR beta sequences accurately predicted the HLA-A and HLA-B alleles for most subjects in the first cohort. Most CMV-associated TCR beta chains appeared to be HLA-restricted in a later analysis, and the HLA associations seemed to be driven largely by CMV exposure. When HLA alleles, especially DR and DQ, strongly co-occurred, attributing TCR associations to individual alleles was difficult. Three of the identified cytomegalovirus-associated TCR beta chains were confirmed in vitro to be specific for cytomegalovirus antigens. HLA typing was unavailable for some donors at each locus, so association tests used only the typed subset. In both the original and validation cohorts, the classifier was reported to diagnose cytomegalovirus status with high specificity and sensitivity. In a later analysis, the rate of TCR association differed among HLA loci, with DRB1 alleles having the most associated TCRs and HLA-C alleles having the fewest. The authors suggested that the approach could potentially be extended to other disease states and immunological phenotypes. A later analysis found that HLA-associated TCR beta chains were more clonally expanded and had lower generation probabilities than equally common non-associated chains. A group of highly shared sequence variants was considered likely to be a technical artifact of the sequencing pipeline. In an earlier analysis of over 550 of the donors, most TCR beta V segments were observed in productive rearrangements about 90% or about 30% of the time, broadly matching IMGT annotations. An association between a missense DCLRE1C variant and V-gene and J-gene trimming of TCR beta chains was found in a later genetic analysis and replicated in an independent cohort. The presence/absence analyses assumed that sequencing depth was roughly uniform across donors, and that assumption may not be true. CMV serostatus was the only immune exposure information available for the cohort.

The cohort was made up of roughly 670 healthy bone marrow donors. Cohort members were all nominally healthy when sampled, although unrecorded immune exposures were likely present. The donor was CMV seronegative and belonged to the group of under 400 seronegative cohort members. Each donor provided a peripheral blood sample, and peripheral blood mononuclear cells were used for TCR beta sequencing. Genomic DNA extraction from the blood cell samples was performed with the Qiagen DNeasy Blood Extraction Kit. Libraries were made using the immunoSEQ multiplex PCR assay. The multiplex PCR relied on a mix of 60 forward primers for TCR Vbeta segments and 13 reverse primers for TCR Jbeta segments. A multiplex PCR assay on genomic DNA amplified the CDR3 region of rearranged TCR beta genes. On the Illumina HiSeq System, the amplified TCR beta libraries were sequenced as 87-base-pair reads. The authors' pipeline ran thus. A later analysis counted tens of millions of unique TCR beta chains across the 670 or so repertoires, and around 9.9 million of these chains were shared by at least two donors. A nearest-neighbor algorithm error-corrected the raw reads and collapsed the reads into unique sequences, merging closely related sequences to remove PCR and sequencing errors. V, D and J gene segments were assigned by aligning CDR3 sequences to IMGT reference sequences. For a sequence to be retained, a match of at least six nucleotides to both a V gene segment and a J gene segment was required. Rearrangements were classified as productive when the CDR3 lacked stop codons and remained in frame with V and J, and all other rearrangements were classified as non-productive. CDR3 was defined by IMGT convention, running from the second conserved V-encoded cysteine to the conserved J-encoded phenylalanine. Sequences without an unambiguous match to a single V gene segment were excluded from the earlier analysis of 587 of the donors. In an earlier analysis of approximately 590 of the donors, V segments were called functional above 56.7% productive rearrangements and were called segregating when the between-donor standard deviation exceeded 5%. A statistical classification framework was developed to diagnose cytomegalovirus status using the catalog of TCR beta chain sequences. In a later analysis, TCR nucleotide sequences were compared against IMGT/GENE-DB human TR gene sequences so that V and J genes could be assigned. A later analysis assigned CDR3 sequences and most-parsimonious VDJ recombination scenarios with the TCRdist pipeline. In a later analysis, each TCR beta chain was defined by its CDR3 amino acid sequence together with its V-gene family, and reads without a unique V-gene family were excluded. To address suspected cross-contamination and a sequencing artifact, a later analysis removed under 600 highly shared, low-generation-probability nucleotide sequences. A later analysis calculated a clonal expansion index for each public chain from normalized within-repertoire ranks of inferred template counts. In a later analysis, generation probabilities were computed with a VDJ recombination model fitted to out-of-frame rearrangements, and the resulting probabilities were checked against IGoR. Hypergeometric tests were used in a later analysis to score TCR-TCR, TCR-HLA and TCR-CMV co-occurrence, with a repertoire-size bias correction applied to the TCR pairs. To estimate false discovery rates, a later analysis permuted the HLA or CMV assignments 20 times. A later analysis grouped co-occurring TCRs with DBSCAN, adding TCRdist sequence similarity when clustering within HLA-allele-positive subsets. Repertoires with fewer than 30,000 or more than 120,000 public chains were left out of co-occurrence clustering, as were a handful of repertoires with anomalous nucleotide sharing. TCRdb's version of the immuneACCESS table is confined to in-frame rearrangements and falls short of the full clone set. An unresolved V gene accounts for under half of the shortfall where checked; the remainder is of unknown origin. That table supplies the V and J calls and clone size; D and trimming were determined from the DNA. For this sample the table gives roughly 110,000 clones, of which 70% to 80% were detected only once. In total, the top ten clones hold 2.5% to 3.5% of the sample.

About this clone itself: Its antigen target is currently unknown. Per-base qualities were not stored, and no clone one base away is much larger.

The germline V gene provides CDR1 MGHRA and CDR2 YSYEKL. V is cut back by 0 bases and J by 3 bases, with 20 bases in the junction unmatched. The CDR3 has 20 amino acids, counting the end cysteine and phenylalanine. Left in the record is the CDR3 DNA by itself, 60 bases read in frame from the first base. The source is a female donor in good health and CMV-seronegative. The receptor chain draws on TRBV4-1 and TRBJ2-7, with 7 bases in between that match TRBD2. Specimen: PBMCs. CDR3 sequence: CASSQDPSLQQVGLSYEQYF. The base sequence is TGCGCCAGCAGCCAAGATCCATCCCTCCAACAGGTGGGACTAAGCTACGAGCAGTACTTC.